This entry features one T cell receptor beta chain sequence. Its specific antigen is unknown. No quality values exist for individual bases; no much larger clone is one base distant. TCRbeta CDR3 regions were amplified from genomic DNA by means of the immunoSEQ Assay, a bias-controlled multiplex PCR. Per the original workflow: The number of nucleated cells in each sample was estimated by amplification of reference gene primers within the assay. To quantify the absolute abundance of each unique TCRbeta CDR3 rearrangement, sequence reads were collapsed and filtered. For each sample, productive Simpson clonality was calculated as the square root of Simpson's diversity index across productive rearrangements. Held by TCRdb, this immuneACCESS table contains in-frame sequences only and omits some clones. Under half of the omission traces to an unresolved V gene where checked; the cause of the rest is unknown. That table is the source of V, J and clone size, and D and trimming were worked out from the DNA. This sample is represented by 250,000 to 300,000 clones; less than 90% of them were singletons. Less than 15% of the sample lies in the top ten.

These data are taken from a study of blood T cell repertoires in COVID-19 (dated by TCRdb to between 2020 and 2021). Context from the whole study: Samples covering the acute and convalescent phases of COVID-19 were provided by collaborators in the United States, Italy and Spain. The material from the prospective study consisted of cDNA or gDNA derived from T cells, B-cell-depleted T cells, or PBMCs. The dataset comprised deeply sampled blood TCRbeta repertoires from subjects exposed to, actively infected with, or recovered from COVID-19. The repertoires were released in a freely available public database intended as a resource for research on the immune response to SARS-CoV-2. The samples were drawn from two sources: the first 160 participants of the ongoing ImmuneRACE study, and 950 to 1,500 subjects contributed by 6 global collaborators. Sample metadata almost always included a de-identified subject ID, COVID-19 status, age in years and sex. Where available, HLA class I and class II types were obtained from metadata supplied by the sample provider rather than from assay-based typing.

One collaborating source in Seattle enrolled patients while the patients were actively infected and followed the patients over time throughout the course of disease. Each collaborating institution followed its own protocols to collect whole blood in K2EDTA tubes. For TCRbeta analysis, collaborators shipped samples in one of three forms: frozen whole blood, isolated PBMCs, or DNA extracted from either of those sample types. From cysteine to phenylalanine, the CDR3 is 17 amino acids long. CDR3 DNA is the only sequence kept; it has 51 bases, read in frame from the first base. In the germline V gene (reference sequence), CDR1 corresponds to SEHNR and CDR2 to FQNEAQ. Unmatched junction bases come to 3, with V trimmed by 3 bases and J by 0 bases. Broad study findings and their caveats: How much clinical and demographic metadata was included differed by source and by participant, and the metadata was provided uncurated.

This TCR came from a woman younger than 45 with COVID-19, enrolled during active disease. The chain is encoded by TRBV7-9 joined to TRBJ2-2; TRBD2 lines up with 11 middle nucleotides. The specimen sequenced was peripheral blood. The CDR3 protein: CASSFSGGASNTGELFF. The nucleotide sequence is TGTGCCAGCAGCTTTAGCGGGGGGGCCTCGAACACCGGGGAGCTGTTTTTT.